This T cell receptor (beta chain) is drawn from a study of CD8 T cells in ankylosing spondylitis. Study-wide results and caveats: Fewer than ten highly homologous variants made up a TCR beta motif that seemed to typify ankylosing spondylitis blood. Reported data indicate significant enrichment of disease-linked clones within matched ankylosing spondylitis synovial fluid.

TCRdb recomputed calls from the 5' RACE reads with MiXCR, one row per CDR3 protein. The data show roughly 700,000 distinct CDR3 sequences, 15% to 20% seen once. Only a few counts were recorded for this clonotype. What it recognizes is unknown. V was clipped by 5 bases and J by 5 bases, with 12 bases between them. This CDR3 is 13 amino acids long. Germline CDR1 and CDR2: SGHTA and FQGNSA. The sequencing input was blood, either unsorted or a sorted T cell fraction (not recorded which). J is TRBJ2-5 and V is TRBV7-2; tentatively, D is TRBD2 (6 bases). The TCR comes from a male donor with ankylosing spondylitis. The CDR3 sequence: CASSRLVPETQYF. The CDR3 DNA reads as TGTGCCAGCAGCAGACTAGTCCCGGAGACCCAGTACTTC.